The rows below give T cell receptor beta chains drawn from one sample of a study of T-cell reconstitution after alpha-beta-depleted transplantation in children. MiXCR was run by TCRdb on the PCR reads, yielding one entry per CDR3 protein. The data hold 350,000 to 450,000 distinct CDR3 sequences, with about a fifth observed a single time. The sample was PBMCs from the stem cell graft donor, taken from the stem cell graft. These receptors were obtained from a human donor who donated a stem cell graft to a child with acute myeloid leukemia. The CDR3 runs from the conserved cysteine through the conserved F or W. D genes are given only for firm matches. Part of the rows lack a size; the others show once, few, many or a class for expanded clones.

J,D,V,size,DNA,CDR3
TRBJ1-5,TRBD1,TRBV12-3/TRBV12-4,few,TGTGCCAGCAGACTTACAGGGGAGCCCCAGCATTTT,CASRLTGEPQHF
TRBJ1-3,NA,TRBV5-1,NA,TGCGCCAGCACTACTGGAGTGCCTGGAAACACCATATATTTT,CASTTGVPGNTIYF
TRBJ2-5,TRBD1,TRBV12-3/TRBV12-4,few,TGTGCCAGCAGCACGACAGGGGTTGGTAAAGAGACCCAGTACTTC,CASSTTGVGKETQYF
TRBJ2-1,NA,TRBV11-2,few,TGTGCCAGCAGCTCTGAGCTCTTGGGCGAGCAGTTCTTC,CASSSELLGEQFF
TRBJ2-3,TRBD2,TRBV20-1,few,TGCAGTGCTAGTCCCGGCCTTCTAGCGGGAGGGGCAGATACGCAGTATTTT,CSASPGLLAGGADTQYF
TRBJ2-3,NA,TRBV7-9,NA,TGTGCCAGCACCCCGACCGGTACAGATACGCAGTATTTT,CASTPTGTDTQYF
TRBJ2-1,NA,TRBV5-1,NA,TGCGCCAGCAGCTTCTGGGACCCCAATGAGCAGTTCTTC,CASSFWDPNEQFF
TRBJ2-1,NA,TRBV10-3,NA,TGTGCCATCAGTGAGTCCGGGCATCAGGGAGCAGACAATGAGCAGTTCTTC,CAISESGHQGADNEQFF
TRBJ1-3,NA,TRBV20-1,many,TGCAGTGCTAGAGATCTAAGGGTAGGGCCTGGAAACACCATATATTTT,CSARDLRVGPGNTIYF
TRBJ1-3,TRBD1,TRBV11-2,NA,TGTGCCAGCAGCGTCGACAGGGGTCGAAACACCATATATTTT,CASSVDRGRNTIYF
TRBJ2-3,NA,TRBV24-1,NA,TGTGCCACCAGCGGATGGGGAGATACGCAGTATTTT,CATSGWGDTQYF
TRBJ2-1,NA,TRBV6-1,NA,TGTGCCAGTCCTGAAGGGTGGCGGGGTGAGCAGTTCTTC,CASPEGWRGEQFF
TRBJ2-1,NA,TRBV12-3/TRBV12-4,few,TGTGCCAGCAGTTTAAGCGGTTTCTACAATGAGCAGTTCTTC,CASSLSGFYNEQFF
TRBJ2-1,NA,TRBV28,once,TGTGCCAGCAGTTTGTCGTCTTTCGGGAGCGTGAATGAGCAGTTCTTC,CASSLSSFGSVNEQFF
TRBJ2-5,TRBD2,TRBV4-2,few,TGTGCCAGCAGCCAGATTAGCGGGAGGGCTCAAGAGACCCAGTACTTC,CASSQISGRAQETQYF
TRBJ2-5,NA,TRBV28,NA,TGTGCCAGGATGGTCCAGCAAGAGACCCAGTACTTC,CARMVQQETQYF
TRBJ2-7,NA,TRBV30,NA,TGTGCCTGGAGTGTTGTGCAGGGAGTCTCCTACGAGCAGTACTTC,CAWSVVQGVSYEQYF
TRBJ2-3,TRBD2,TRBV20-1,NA,TGCAGTGCTGGTAGACTAGCGGAGCACACAGATACGCAGTATTTT,CSAGRLAEHTDTQYF
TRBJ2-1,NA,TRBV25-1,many,TGTGCCAGCAGTGAATCCTCCATTCATAGCTCCTACAATGAGCAGTTCTTC,CASSESSIHSSYNEQFF
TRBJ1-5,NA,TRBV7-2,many,TGTGCCAGCAGCTTCAACAATCAGCCCCAGCATTTT,CASSFNNQPQHF
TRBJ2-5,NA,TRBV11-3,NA,TGTGCCAGCAGCTTAGGGGTCGGGGGGCGAGAAGAGACCCAGTACTTC,CASSLGVGGREETQYF
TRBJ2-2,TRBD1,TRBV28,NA,TGTGCCAGCAGGAGAACCGGGACAGGGAGGACCGGGGAGCTGTTTTTT,CASRRTGTGRTGELFF
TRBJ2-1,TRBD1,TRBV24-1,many,TGTGCCACCAGTGACCGGGACAGGGGGCCGGCCTACAATGAGCAGTTCTTC,CATSDRDRGPAYNEQFF
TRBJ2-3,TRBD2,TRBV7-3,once,TGTGCCAGCAGCGGCGAGACTAGCGGGGGCACAGATACGCAGTATTTT,CASSGETSGGTDTQYF
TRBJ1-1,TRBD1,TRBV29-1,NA,TGCAGCGCGGGACAGGGGGCCACTGAAGCTTTCTTT,CSAGQGATEAFF
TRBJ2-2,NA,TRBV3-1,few,TGTGCCAGCAGCCAAGATAGGTTGACCGGGGAGCTGTTTTTT,CASSQDRLTGELFF